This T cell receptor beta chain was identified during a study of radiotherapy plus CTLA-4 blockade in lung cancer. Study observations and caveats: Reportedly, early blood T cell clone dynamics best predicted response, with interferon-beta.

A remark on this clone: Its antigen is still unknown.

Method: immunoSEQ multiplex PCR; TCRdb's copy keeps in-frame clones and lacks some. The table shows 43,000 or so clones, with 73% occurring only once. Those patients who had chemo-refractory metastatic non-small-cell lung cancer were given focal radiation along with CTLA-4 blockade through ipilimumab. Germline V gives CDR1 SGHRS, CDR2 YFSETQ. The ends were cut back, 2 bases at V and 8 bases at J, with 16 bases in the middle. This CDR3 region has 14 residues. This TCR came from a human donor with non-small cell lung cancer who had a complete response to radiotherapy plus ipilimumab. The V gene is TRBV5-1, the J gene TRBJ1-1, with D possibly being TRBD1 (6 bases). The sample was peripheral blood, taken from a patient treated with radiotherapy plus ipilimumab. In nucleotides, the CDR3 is TGCGCCAGCAGCTTCGGGGAGCGGGGGCGGGAAGCTTTCTTT. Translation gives CASSFGERGREAFF.